The clone carrying this T cell receptor beta chain was seen ten or more times. Antigen: not known. The data are from a study of neurological immune-mediated disorders. Study details: A relapsing-remitting course was seen in about 90% of the roughly 35 multiple sclerosis patients and a secondary progressive course in 3. Study-wide points: The repertoires of 18 of 34 multiple sclerosis patients fell into one related-CDR3 cluster (a possible signature) under phylogenetic grouping.

TCRdb fed the 5' RACE reads into MiXCR, producing one record per CDR3 protein. The data contain tens of thousands of distinct CDR3 sequences, roughly 2.5% of them singletons. V was cut by 1 base and J by 8 bases, with 10 bases left in between. Germline loops: CDR1 SGHTA, CDR2 FQGNSA. The CDR3 covers 13 residues. Unsorted libraries were prepared from 2 million PBMCs that had been stored at -80 C. Source material: PBMCs. This receptor was taken from a man aged 45-65 years with multiple sclerosis. V is TRBV7-2 and J is TRBJ2-3; D is unclear. CDR3 in amino acids: CASSLEGSRTQYF. CDR3 nucleotides: TGTGCCAGCAGCTTAGAGGGTTCTCGTACGCAGTATTTT.